This T cell receptor beta chain was sequenced for a study of cytomegalovirus exposure and HLA in healthy donors. Turning to the study itself: T cells numbering approximately 170 million yielded around 120 million unique TCR beta sequences in an earlier analysis.

This CDR3 has 15 amino acids. The V gene lost 5 bases and the J gene lost 4 bases, with 15 bases spanning the gap. Germline CDR1 and CDR2: SNHLY and FYNNEI. This clone was seen just once. What it binds is unknown. 13 Jbeta primers and 60 Vbeta primers were used for the PCR. Sequenced by immunoSEQ multiplex PCR; TCRdb stores in-frame clones only, minus some. The sample has 150,000 to 200,000 clones; roughly 84% are singletons. Study-wide points: Donors belonging to an Asian-associated ancestry cluster reportedly showed fewer N-insertions in productive TCRs than the approximately 700-donor mean, according to what a later analysis found.

The specimen was PBMCs. The receptor was derived from a boy aged 5-17 years in good health and CMV-seronegative. This chain uses TRBV2 with TRBJ1-5; D not certain. CDR3 in amino acids: CASSSPREKNQPQHF. The CDR3 nucleotides are TGTGCCAGCAGTTCCCCCCGGGAGAAAAATCAGCCCCAGCATTTT.